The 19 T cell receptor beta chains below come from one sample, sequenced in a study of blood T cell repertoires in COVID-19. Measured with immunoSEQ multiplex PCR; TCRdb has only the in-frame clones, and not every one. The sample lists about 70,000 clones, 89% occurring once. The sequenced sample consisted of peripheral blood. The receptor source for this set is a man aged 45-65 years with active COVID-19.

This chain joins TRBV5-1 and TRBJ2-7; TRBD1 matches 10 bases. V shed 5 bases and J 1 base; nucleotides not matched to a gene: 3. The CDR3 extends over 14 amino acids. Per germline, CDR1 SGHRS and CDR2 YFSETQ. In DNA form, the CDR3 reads TGCGCCAGCAGGGGACAGGGGTTATCCTACGAGCAGTACTTC. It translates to CASRGQGLSYEQYF.

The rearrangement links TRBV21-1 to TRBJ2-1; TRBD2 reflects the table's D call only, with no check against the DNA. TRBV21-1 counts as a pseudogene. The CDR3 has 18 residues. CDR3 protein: CASSAQTATSGGKNEQFF. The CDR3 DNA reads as TGTGCCAGCAGCGCCCAAACGGCAACTAGCGGGGGGAAGAATGAGCAGTTCTTC.

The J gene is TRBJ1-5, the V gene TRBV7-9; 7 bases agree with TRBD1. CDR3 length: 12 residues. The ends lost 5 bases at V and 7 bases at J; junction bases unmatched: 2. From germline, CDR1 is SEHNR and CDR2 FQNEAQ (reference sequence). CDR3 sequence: CASSQGEQPQHF. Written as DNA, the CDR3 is TGTGCCAGCAGCCAGGGGGAGCAGCCCCAGCATTTT.

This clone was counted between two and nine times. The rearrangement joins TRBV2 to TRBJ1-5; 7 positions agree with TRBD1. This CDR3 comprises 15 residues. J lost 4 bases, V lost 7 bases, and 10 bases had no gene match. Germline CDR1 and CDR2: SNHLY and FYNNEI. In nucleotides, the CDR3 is TGTGCCAGCAACACTATGCCAGGGGGGAATCAGCCCCAGCATTTT. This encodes CASNTMPGGNQPQHF. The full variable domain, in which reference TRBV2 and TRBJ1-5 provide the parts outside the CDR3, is EPEVTQTPSHQVTQMGQEVILRCVPISNHLYFYWYRQILGQKVEFLVSFYNNEISEKSEIFDDQFSVERPDGSNFTLKIRSTKLEDSAMYFCASNTMPGGNQPQHFGDGTRLSIL.

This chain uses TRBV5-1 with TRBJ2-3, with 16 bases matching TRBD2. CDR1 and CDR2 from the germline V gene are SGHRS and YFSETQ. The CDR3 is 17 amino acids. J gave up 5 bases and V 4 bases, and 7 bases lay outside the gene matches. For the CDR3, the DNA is TGCGCCAGCAGCACCGGGACTAGCGGGGGGGCTATAGATACGCAGTATTTT. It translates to CASSTGTSGGAIDTQYF. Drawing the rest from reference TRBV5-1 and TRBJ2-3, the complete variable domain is KAGVTQTPRYLIKTRGQQVTLSCSPISGHRSVSWYQQTPGQGLQFLFEYFSETQRNKGNFPGRFSGRQFSNSRSEMNVSTLELGDSALYLCASSTGTSGGAIDTQYFGPGTRLTVL.

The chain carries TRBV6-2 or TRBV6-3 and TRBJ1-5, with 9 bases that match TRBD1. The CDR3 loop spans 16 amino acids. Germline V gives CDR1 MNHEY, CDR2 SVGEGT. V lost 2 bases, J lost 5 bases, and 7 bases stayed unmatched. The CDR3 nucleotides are TGTGCCAGCAGTTACCGCGGGACAGGGCTACATCAGCCCCAGCATTTT. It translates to CASSYRGTGLHQPQHF.

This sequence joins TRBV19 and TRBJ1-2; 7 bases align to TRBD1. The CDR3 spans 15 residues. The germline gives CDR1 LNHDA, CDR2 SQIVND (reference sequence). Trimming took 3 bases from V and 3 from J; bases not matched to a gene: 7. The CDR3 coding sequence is TGTGCCAGTAGTATCCATGACAGGGTTGACTATGGCTACACCTTC. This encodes CASSIHDRVDYGYTF.

The DNA for the CDR3 is TGTGCCAGTAGTATCCGGGTTTACTCGAGGTCCGGAAACACCATATATTTT. The encoded protein is CASSIRVYSRSGNTIYF. The chain joins TRBV19 to TRBJ1-3; D gene uncertain. The CDR3 is 17 amino acids. The V end was cut by 3 bases, the J end by 4 bases, with 19 bases between. In germline, CDR1 is LNHDA, CDR2 SQIVND (reference sequence).

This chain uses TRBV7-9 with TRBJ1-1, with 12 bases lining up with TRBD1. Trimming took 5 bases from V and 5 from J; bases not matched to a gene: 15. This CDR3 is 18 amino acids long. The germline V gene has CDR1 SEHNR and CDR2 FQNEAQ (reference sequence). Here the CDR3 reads CASSPRRGRDRGPTEAFF. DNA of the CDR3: TGTGCCAGCAGCCCAAGACGAGGCCGGGACAGGGGGCCGACTGAAGCTTTCTTT.

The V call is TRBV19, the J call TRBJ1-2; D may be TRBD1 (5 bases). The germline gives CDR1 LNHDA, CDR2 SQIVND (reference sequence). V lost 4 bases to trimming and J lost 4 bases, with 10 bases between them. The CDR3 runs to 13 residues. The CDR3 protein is CASSRTNTYGYTF. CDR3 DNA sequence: TGTGCCAGTAGTAGGACAAATACCTATGGCTACACCTTC.

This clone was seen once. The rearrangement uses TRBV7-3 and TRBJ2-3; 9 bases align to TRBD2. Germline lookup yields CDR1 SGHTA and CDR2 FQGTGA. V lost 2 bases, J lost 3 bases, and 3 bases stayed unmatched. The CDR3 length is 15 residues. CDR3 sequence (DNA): TGTGCCAGCAGCTTACTAGCGGGGCTAACAGATACGCAGTATTTT. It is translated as CASSLLAGLTDTQYF.

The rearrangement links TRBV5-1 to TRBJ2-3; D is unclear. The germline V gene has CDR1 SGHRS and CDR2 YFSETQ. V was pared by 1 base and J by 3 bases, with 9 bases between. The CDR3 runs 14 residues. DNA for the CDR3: TGCGCCAGCAGCTTGACCCCTGAGACAGATACGCAGTATTTT. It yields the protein CASSLTPETDTQYF.

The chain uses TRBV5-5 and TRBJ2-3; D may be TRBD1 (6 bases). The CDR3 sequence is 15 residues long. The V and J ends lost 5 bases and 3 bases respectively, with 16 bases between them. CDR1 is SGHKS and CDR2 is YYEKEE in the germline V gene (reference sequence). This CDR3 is CASRPTGWGTDTQYF. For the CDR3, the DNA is TGTGCCAGCAGGCCGACAGGTTGGGGGACAGATACGCAGTATTTT.

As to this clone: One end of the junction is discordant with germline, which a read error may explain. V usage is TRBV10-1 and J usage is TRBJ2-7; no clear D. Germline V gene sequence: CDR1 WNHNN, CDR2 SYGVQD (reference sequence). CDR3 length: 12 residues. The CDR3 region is CASKVSSHEQYF. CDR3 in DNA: TGCGCCAGCAAGGTTAGCTCCCACGAGCAGTACTTC.

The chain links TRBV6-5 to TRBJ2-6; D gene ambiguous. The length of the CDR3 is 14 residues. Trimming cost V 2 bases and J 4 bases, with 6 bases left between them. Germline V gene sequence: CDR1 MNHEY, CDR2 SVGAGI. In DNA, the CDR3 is TGTGCCAGCAGTTACACAATCGGGGCCAACGTCCTGACTTTC. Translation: CASSYTIGANVLTF.

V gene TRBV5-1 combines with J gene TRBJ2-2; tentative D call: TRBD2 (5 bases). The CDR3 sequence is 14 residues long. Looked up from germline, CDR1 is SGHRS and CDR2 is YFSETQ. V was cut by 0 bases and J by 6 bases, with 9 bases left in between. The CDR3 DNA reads TGCGCCAGCAGCTTGGTAAACGGGGCCGGGGAGCTGTTTTTT. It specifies CASSLVNGAGELFF. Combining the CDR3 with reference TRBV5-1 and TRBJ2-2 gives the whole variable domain KAGVTQTPRYLIKTRGQQVTLSCSPISGHRSVSWYQQTPGQGLQFLFEYFSETQRNKGNFPGRFSGRQFSNSRSEMNVSTLELGDSALYLCASSLVNGAGELFFGEGSRLTVL.

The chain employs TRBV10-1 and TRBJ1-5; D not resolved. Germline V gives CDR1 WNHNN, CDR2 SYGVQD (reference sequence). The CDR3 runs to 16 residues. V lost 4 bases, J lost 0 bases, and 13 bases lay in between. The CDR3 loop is CASSGQAGDSNQPQHF. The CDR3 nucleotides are TGCGCCAGCAGTGGCCAGGCGGGAGATAGCAATCAGCCCCAGCATTTT.

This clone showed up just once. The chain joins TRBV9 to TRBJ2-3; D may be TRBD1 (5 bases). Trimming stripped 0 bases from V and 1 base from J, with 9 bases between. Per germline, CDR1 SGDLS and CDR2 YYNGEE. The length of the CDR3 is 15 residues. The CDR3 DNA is TGTGCCAGCAGCGTAGGGGTAGGGGGCACAGATACGCAGTATTTT. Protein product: CASSVGVGGTDTQYF. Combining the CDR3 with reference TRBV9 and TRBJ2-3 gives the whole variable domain DSGVTQTPKHLITATGQRVTLRCSPRSGDLSVYWYQQSLDQGLQFLIQYYNGEERAKGNILERFSAQQFPDLHSELNLSSLELGDSALYFCASSVGVGGTDTQYFGPGTRLTVL.

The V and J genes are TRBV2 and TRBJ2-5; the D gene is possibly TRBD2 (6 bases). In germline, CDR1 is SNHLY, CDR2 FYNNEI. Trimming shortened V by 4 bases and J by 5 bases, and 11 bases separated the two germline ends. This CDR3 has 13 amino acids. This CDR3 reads CASSGDGGETQYF. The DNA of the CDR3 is TGTGCCAGCAGTGGGGACGGGGGTGAGACCCAGTACTTC.